The 19 T cell receptor beta chains in this list originate from one sample, sequenced in a study of T cell repertoires in cytomegalovirus infection. TCRdb reprocessed the reads via MiXCR and lists one record per CDR3 protein. The repertoire holds approximately 500,000 distinct CDR3 sequences, with 16% as singletons. Sequencing input: CD8+ T cells from PBMCs. The receptor set was obtained from a human donor in good health (CMV status not recorded). Some clones in this sample may be carry-over from other donors' samples.

Ten or more counts support this clonotype. The chain carries TRBV7-3 and TRBJ2-5, with D perhaps being TRBD1 or TRBD2 (5 bases each). Trimming pared 1 base from V and 5 bases from J, leaving 14 bases between. The germline V gene has CDR1 SGHTA and CDR2 FQGTGA. The CDR3 covers 15 residues. CDR3 nucleotide sequence: TGTGCCAGCAGCTTAAGAGGGGCGCCGGGGGAGACCCAGTACTTC. As protein: CASSLRGAPGETQYF.

The V and J genes are TRBV13 and TRBJ1-1, with D possibly being TRBD1 (5 bases). The length of the CDR3 is 14 residues. Germline V gene data show CDR1 as PRHDT and CDR2 as FYEKMQ (reference sequence). Trimming removed 5 bases from V and 6 bases from J, with 16 bases in between. The CDR3 is CASSRPSEGPEAFF. The CDR3 DNA follows: TGTGCCAGCAGCCGCCCCTCCGAGGGGCCTGAAGCTTTCTTT.

This clonotype was found a few times. The chain joins TRBV20-1 to TRBJ2-5; 8 bases fit TRBD2. The CDR3 extends over 11 amino acids. CDR1 DFQATT and CDR2 SNEGSKA come from the germline V gene (reference sequence). V lost 8 bases and J lost 4; bases outside the gene matches: 3. This chain's CDR3 is CSTGGAETQYF. The CDR3 DNA reads TGCAGTACGGGGGGGGCAGAGACCCAGTACTTC.

In its sample, this clonotype was seen many times. V and J are TRBV7-2 and TRBJ2-7; 7 bases are shared with TRBD2. The length of the CDR3 is 15 residues. The germline V gene encodes CDR1 SGHTA and CDR2 FQGNSA. Trimming took 5 bases from V and 2 from J; bases not matched to a gene: 9. CDR3 DNA: TGTGCCAGCAGCCAGGCCAGCGGGGCCCCCTACGAGCAGTACTTC. Residues: CASSQASGAPYEQYF.

In the case of this clonotype: This may be a read error: a much more frequent sequence differs by one nucleotide. V usage is TRBV11-2 and J usage is TRBJ2-1; 9 bases match TRBD2. Germline assignment: CDR1 SGHAT and CDR2 FQNNGV. Trimming took 5 bases from V and 5 from J; bases not matched to a gene: 10. The CDR3 extends over 16 amino acids. The CDR3 coding sequence is TGTGCCAGCAGCACATCGGGAATAGCGGGGGACAATGAGCAGTTCTTC. This sequence encodes CASSTSGIAGDNEQFF.

This clonotype was seen a handful of times. CDR3 amino acids: CSADSIANEQFF. The CDR3 nucleotides read TGCAGTGCCGATTCAATTGCAAATGAGCAGTTCTTC. The chain employs TRBV20-1 and TRBJ2-1, with D unclear. CDR1 is DFQATT, CDR2 SNEGSKA, per germline (reference sequence). The CDR3 totals 12 residues. The V and J ends lost 6 bases and 7 bases respectively, with 13 bases between them.

This clonotype was recorded a few times. This chain connects TRBV2 to TRBJ2-2; unclear D gene. Trimming removed 4 bases at V and 7 bases at J, with 7 bases between. This CDR3 is built from 12 residues. Germline assignment: CDR1 SNHLY and CDR2 FYNNEI. Here the CDR3 reads CASSVPVGELFF. The CDR3 DNA sequence: TGTGCCAGCAGTGTTCCGGTCGGGGAGCTGTTTTTT.

This clonotype was counted ten times or more. A much larger clone lies a single base off, so this may be a read error. The chain has TRBV7-6 and TRBJ1-1; 7 bases match TRBD1. The CDR3 has 13 amino acids. Unmatched junction bases numbered 1, after V lost 3 bases and J lost 3 bases. In germline, CDR1 is SGHVS, CDR2 FNYEAQ. CDR3 in DNA: TGTGCCAGCAGCTTGGGACAGCACACTGAAGCTTTCTTT. Translation: CASSLGQHTEAFF.

The chain employs TRBV27 and TRBJ1-2; TRBD1 aligns across 9 bases. This CDR3 has 16 amino acids. CDR1 and CDR2 from the germline V gene are MNHEY and SMNVEV (reference sequence). The V segment lost 6 bases and the J segment 7 bases; nucleotides outside the gene matches: 15. CDR3 DNA: TGTGCCAGCAGCCATTTCACAGGGGGCGAAGTAGTTGGCTACACCTTC. It specifies CASSHFTGGEVVGYTF.

This clonotype has at least ten counts. The CDR3 loop is CASSYPGTDEGSEAFF. The CDR3 DNA reads as TGTGCCAGCAGCTACCCCGGGACAGATGAAGGTTCTGAAGCTTTCTTT. V usage is TRBV7-2 and J usage is TRBJ1-1; TRBD1 aligns across 7 bases. The CDR3 contains 16 residues. Germline trimming cut 4 bases from V and 6 bases from J; bases unmatched to any gene: 14. Germline lookup yields CDR1 SGHTA and CDR2 FQGNSA.

This clonotype was counted between two and nine times. V is TRBV19 and J is TRBJ2-1; 10 nucleotides align to TRBD2. The germline CDR1 and CDR2 sequences are LNHDA and SQIVND (reference sequence). The CDR3 is 17 amino acids. V was clipped by 7 bases and J by 7 bases; unmatched bases: 16. CDR3 in DNA: TGTGCCAGTACCACTCGGGGGGGACTAGCGCGAGAAAATGAGCAGTTCTTC. Translated, it gives CASTTRGGLARENEQFF.

J is TRBJ2-1 and V is TRBV9, with D possibly TRBD2 on 5 matching bases. V lost 5 bases, J lost 5 bases, and 23 bases lay in between. Germline V lookup: CDR1 SGDLS, CDR2 YYNGEE. The CDR3 covers 17 residues. For the CDR3, the DNA is TGTGCCAGCAGGGATCGTAAACTGGACCCGAGGGACAATGAGCAGTTCTTC. It codes for CASRDRKLDPRDNEQFF.

This clonotype turned up a few times. This chain uses TRBV11-2 with TRBJ2-3; D remains unclear. With 5 bases removed from V and 2 bases from J, the gap between germline ends came to 8 bases. CDR3 length: 13 amino acids. The germline V gene encodes CDR1 SGHAT and CDR2 FQNNGV. The DNA for the CDR3 is TGTGCCAGCAGCGCGGACCTCACAGATACGCAGTATTTT. Protein: CASSADLTDTQYF.

This clonotype has ten or more counts. The chain combines TRBV7-9 with TRBJ2-7; no reliable D call. CDR1 is SEHNR and CDR2 is FQNEAQ in the germline V gene (reference sequence). The CDR3 has 12 amino acids. With 5 bases removed from V and 3 bases from J, the gap between germline ends came to 8 bases. The CDR3 nucleotides read TGTGCCAGCAGCACCCTCCACTACGAGCAGTACTTC. It is translated as CASSTLHYEQYF.

This clonotype was recorded many times. This rearrangement joins TRBV7-9 to TRBJ2-6; possible D gene TRBD2, 6 bases. Germline CDR1 is SEHNR and CDR2 is FQNEAQ (reference sequence). The CDR3 totals 15 residues. V was cut by 5 bases and J by 2 bases, with 10 bases left in between. This chain's CDR3 is CASSPREAGANVLTF. CDR3 sequence (DNA): TGTGCCAGCAGCCCCAGGGAGGCTGGGGCCAACGTCCTGACTTTC.

This clonotype has just a few counts. One end of the junction is discordant with germline, which a read error may explain. The CDR3 reads CASSLEVGFEEDTGELFF. CDR3 in DNA: TGTGCCAGCAGCCTAGAGGTCGGGTTCGAGGAGGACACCGGGGAGCTGTTTTTT. This chain uses TRBV11-2 with TRBJ2-2; perhaps TRBD2 as D (5 bases). This CDR3 comprises 18 residues. Germline V gene data show CDR1 as SGHAT and CDR2 as FQNNGV. The full variable domain, with the rest looked up from reference TRBV11-2 and TRBJ2-2, is EAGVAQSPRYKIIEKRQSVAFWCNPISGHATLYWYQQILGQGPKLLIQFQNNGVVDDSQLPKDRFSAERLKGVDSTLKIQPAKLEDSAVYLCASSLEVGFEEDTGELFFGEGSRLTVL.

The chain recombines TRBV9 with TRBJ2-2; D is perhaps TRBD1 or TRBD2 (5 bases each). This CDR3 spans 16 amino acids. Trimming removed 4 bases at V and 2 bases at J, with 15 bases between. The V gene's germline CDR1 is SGDLS and CDR2 YYNGEE. CDR3 DNA: TGTGCCAGCAGCCCCCCCGTCGGGGCAAACACCGGGGAGCTGTTTTTT. Its protein product is CASSPPVGANTGELFF. Supplemented by reference TRBV9 and TRBJ2-2, the full variable domain reads DSGVTQTPKHLITATGQRVTLRCSPRSGDLSVYWYQQSLDQGLQFLIQYYNGEERAKGNILERFSAQQFPDLHSELNLSSLELGDSALYFCASSPPVGANTGELFFGEGSRLTVL.

This clonotype was seen many times. The rearrangement joins TRBV7-9 to TRBJ2-5; D call uncertain. This CDR3 comprises 14 residues. CDR1 and CDR2 from the germline V gene are SEHNR and FQNEAQ (reference sequence). The ends were cut back, 5 bases at V and 4 bases at J, with 14 bases in the middle. The CDR3 protein is CASSQDVQIETQYF. DNA for the CDR3: TGTGCCAGCAGCCAGGACGTGCAGATAGAGACCCAGTACTTC.

This clonotype has more than one count but fewer than ten. The chain employs TRBV12-3 or TRBV12-4 and TRBJ2-1; TRBD1 aligns across 11 bases. The V and J ends lost 7 bases and 7 bases, in that order; junction bases with no gene match: 15. The CDR3 loop spans 17 amino acids. Here the CDR3 DNA reads TGTGCCAGCACCTCTACTCTCAGGGACAGGGGGGATAATGAGCAGTTCTTC. This sequence encodes CASTSTLRDRGDNEQFF.